The entry that follows covers one T cell receptor (beta chain) sequence. The antigen remains undetermined. This specimen comes from a study of T cell repertoires in cytomegalovirus infection. The wider study: An indication of both CMV infection and matching HLA type came from public TCR beta signatures.

Points from the study as a whole: Carriers of CMV plus the relevant HLA were identified by cumulative public TCR beta family frequency.

Per germline, CDR1 MGHRA and CDR2 YSYEKL. Losses at the gene ends were 1 base for V and 4 bases for J; bases not matched to a gene: 4. This CDR3 comprises 16 residues. MiXCR was run by TCRdb on the reads, yielding one entry per CDR3 protein. Of hundreds of thousands of distinct CDR3 sequences listed, about 39% are singletons. The source was cultured PBMCs, collected from culture after CMV antigen stimulation. The chain links TRBV4-1 to TRBJ2-1; 10 bases fit TRBD2. This receptor was taken from a human donor in good health (CMV status not recorded). Some clones in this sample may be carry-over from other donors' samples. The CDR3 DNA sequence: TGCGCCAGCAGCCAAGTGGGAGCGGGAGGGTACAATGAGCAGTTCTTC. It yields the protein CASSQVGAGGYNEQFF.